What follows describes a single T cell receptor (beta chain). These data come from a study of blood T cell repertoires in COVID-19. On the study more broadly: Recovered status in Cohort 3 required two negative PCRs, clearance, or symptom resolution.

The CDR3 totals 16 residues. CDR1 SEHNR and CDR2 FQNEAQ come from the germline V gene (reference sequence). V was clipped by 5 bases and J by 2 bases; unmatched bases: 11. Those enrolled, adults aged roughly 18 to 89 years, came from about two dozen US areas. Original analysis: From reference gene primer amplification, estimates of nucleated cell counts were derived. Sequencing used immunoSEQ multiplex PCR; TCRdb keeps in-frame clones, though not all of them. The V and J calls and clone size come from that table; D and trimming were worked out from the DNA. The sample holds hundreds of thousands of clones, around 87% seen once.

The V gene is TRBV7-9, the J gene TRBJ1-1, with 7 positions matching TRBD1. The sample comprised PBMCs or T cells enriched from blood (not recorded which). This TCR was sampled from a middle-aged man in a cohort exposed to, infected with or recovered from COVID-19 (not recorded which). Here the CDR3 DNA reads TGTGCCAGCAGCCCTTCACCGACAGGGTTAAACACTGAAGCTTTCTTT. Translating it yields CASSPSPTGLNTEAFF.